Listed here is a single TCR beta chain. Its target is unknown. The CDR3 has 15 amino acids. V shed 3 bases, J shed 7 bases, and the junction held 11 bases outside the gene matches. Germline V gene sequence: CDR1 SEHNR, CDR2 FQNEAQ (reference sequence). It was with 60 Vbeta and 13 Jbeta primers that the PCR ran. Method: immunoSEQ multiplex PCR; TCRdb's copy keeps in-frame clones and lacks some. The sample lists about 200,000 clones; approximately 81% were seen once. The entry originates in a study of cytomegalovirus exposure and HLA in healthy donors. Study-wide findings and caveats: V- and J-gene trimming of TCR beta was linked (in a later analysis) to a missense DCLRE1C variant. It was 150 to 200 TCR beta chains that were listed as cytomegalovirus-associated.

This receptor was identified in a man aged 25 to 45 in good health and CMV-seronegative. The chain combines TRBV7-9 with TRBJ1-1; 7 bases fit TRBD1. What was sequenced was PBMCs. The CDR3 region is CASSFPFLGTVEAFF. CDR3 nucleotides: TGTGCCAGCAGCTTTCCCTTTCTCGGGACAGTTGAAGCTTTCTTT. The whole variable domain, remainder taken from reference TRBV7-9 and TRBJ1-1, is DTGVSQNPRHKITKRGQNVTFRCDPISEHNRLYWYRQTLGQGPEFLTYFQNEAQLEKSRLLSDRFSAERPKGSFSTLEIQRTEQGDSAMYLCASSFPFLGTVEAFFGQGTRLTVV.